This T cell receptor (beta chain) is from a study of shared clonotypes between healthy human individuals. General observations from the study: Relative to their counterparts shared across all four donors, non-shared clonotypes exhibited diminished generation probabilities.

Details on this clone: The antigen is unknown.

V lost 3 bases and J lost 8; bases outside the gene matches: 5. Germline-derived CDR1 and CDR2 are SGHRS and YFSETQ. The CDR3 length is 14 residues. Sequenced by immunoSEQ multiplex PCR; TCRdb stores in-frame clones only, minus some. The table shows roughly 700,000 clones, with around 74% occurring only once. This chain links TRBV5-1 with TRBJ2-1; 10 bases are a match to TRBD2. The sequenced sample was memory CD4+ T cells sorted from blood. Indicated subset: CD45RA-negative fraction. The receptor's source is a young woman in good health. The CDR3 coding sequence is TGCGCCAGCAGCTCTAGCGGGAGCATCGATGAGCAGTTCTTC. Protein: CASSSSGSIDEQFF.